These 5 T cell receptor beta chains came from one sample sequenced in a study of blood T cell repertoires in COVID-19. Sequencing was performed with immunoSEQ multiplex PCR; in TCRdb, only in-frame clones are kept and a portion is missing. The sample gives about 330,000 clones, about 87% of which show up once; roughly a tenth is in the top ten. The sequenced sample was peripheral blood. These TCRs come from a man between 25 and 39 years old with COVID-19, enrolled during active disease.

This chain connects TRBV6-2 or TRBV6-3 to TRBJ2-3; 9 nucleotides match TRBD2. The CDR3 has 15 amino acids. Germline V gene lookup returns CDR1 MNHEY and CDR2 SVGEGT. With V trimmed by 6 bases and J by 0 bases, 4 bases remained unmatched. CDR3 nucleotide sequence: TGTGCCAGCAGCCTAACTAGCGGGAGCACAGATACGCAGTATTTT. This codes for CASSLTSGSTDTQYF.

The rearrangement uses TRBV7-2 and TRBJ2-5; 7 nucleotides match TRBD2. V was clipped by 2 bases and J by 2 bases; unmatched bases: 2. CDR1 is SGHTA and CDR2 is FQGNSA in the germline V gene. The CDR3 sequence is 14 residues long. CDR3: CASSLTGGQETQYF. The CDR3 nucleotides read TGTGCCAGCAGCTTAACGGGGGGTCAAGAGACCCAGTACTTC.

The CDR3 sequence is CASRAGDATNEKLFF. As DNA, the CDR3 is TGTGCCAGCAGGGCAGGTGACGCAACTAATGAAAAACTGTTTTTT. This chain links TRBV28 with TRBJ1-4, with D uncertain. With 6 bases removed from V and 0 bases from J, the gap between germline ends came to 11 bases. The CDR3 is 15 amino acids. The V gene's germline CDR1 is MDHEN and CDR2 SYDVKM. Variable domain in full (rest from reference TRBV28 and TRBJ1-4): DVKVTQSSRYLVKRTGEKVFLECVQDMDHENMFWYRQDPGLGLRLIYFSYDVKMKEKGDIPEGYSVSREKKERFSLILESASTNQTSMYLCASRAGDATNEKLFFGSGTQLSVL.

This chain connects TRBV28 to TRBJ2-7; TRBD2 matches 12 bases. J gave up 2 bases and V 0 bases, and 8 bases lay outside the gene matches. The CDR3 sequence is 18 residues long. Germline-derived CDR1 and CDR2 are MDHEN and SYDVKM. The DNA of the CDR3 is TGTGCCAGCAGTTTATGGCTAGCGGGAGGGGGAACGACCTACGAGCAGTACTTC. This encodes CASSLWLAGGGTTYEQYF.

This sequence joins TRBV7-2 and TRBJ1-5, with D uncertain. This CDR3 is built from 13 residues. CDR1 SGHTA and CDR2 FQGNSA come from the germline V gene. Trimming removed 0 bases from V and 7 bases from J, with 7 bases in between. The CDR3 sequence is CASSLAVSQPQHF. The CDR3 DNA follows: TGTGCCAGCAGCTTAGCTGTATCGCAGCCCCAGCATTTT.